Listed below are T cell receptor beta chains from one sample, sequenced in a study of cytomegalovirus exposure and HLA in healthy donors. TCRdb keeps only in-frame clones here, not all; method: immunoSEQ multiplex PCR. This repertoire shows roughly 70,000 clones, around 77% found once; its top ten account for 5.5% to 7%. Material for sequencing was PBMCs. These receptor sequences come from a man aged 45-65 years in good health and CMV-seronegative. CDR3s include the opening cysteine and the closing phenylalanine or tryptophan. A D gene is named only where the DNA matches it firmly. Where a row states a size, it is once, few, many or the class of an expanded clone; other rows omit it.

.	.	TRBV28	TRBJ2-1	CASSPPGYNEQFF	TGTGCCAGCAGCCCCCCCGGTTACAATGAGCAGTTCTTC
.	.	TRBV1	TRBJ2-5	CTSVAGVGETQYF	TGCACCAGTGTAGCGGGAGTCGGGGAGACCCAGTACTTC
TRBD1	.	TRBV5-1	TRBJ1-1	CASTTGQPNTEAFF	TGCGCCAGCACCACGGGACAGCCGAACACTGAAGCTTTCTTT
.	.	TRBV5-4	TRBJ2-7	CASSLTSYEQYF	TGTGCCAGCAGCTTGACTAGCTACGAGCAGTACTTC
TRBD1	.	TRBV25-1	TRBJ1-5	CASSEGQGILGNQPQHF	TGTGCCAGCAGTGAAGGACAGGGAATTCTAGGCAATCAGCCCCAGCATTTT
.	.	TRBV19	TRBJ1-4	CASRERGSNEKLFF	TGTGCCAGTAGGGAAAGGGGATCTAATGAAAAACTGTTTTTT
.	.	TRBV10-2	TRBJ1-5	CASTQGKGQPQHF	TGCGCCAGCACCCAGGGTAAGGGTCAGCCCCAGCATTTT
.	.	TRBV28	TRBJ1-4	CASSFRGATNEKLFF	TGTGCCAGCAGTTTTCGGGGGGCAACTAATGAAAAACTGTTTTTT
.	.	TRBV6-5	TRBJ2-1	CASSLAYSYNEQFF	TGTGCCAGCAGTCTTGCGTATTCCTACAATGAGCAGTTCTTC
.	few	TRBV6-5	TRBJ2-3	CATRAGWGTDTQYF	TGTGCTACGCGGGCAGGTTGGGGCACAGATACGCAGTATTTT
TRBD2	.	TRBV9	TRBJ2-5	CASSGLAGPQETQYF	TGTGCCAGCAGCGGACTAGCGGGTCCTCAAGAGACCCAGTACTTC
.	.	TRBV19	TRBJ1-5	CASKPPLALGHSNQPQHF	TGTGCCAGTAAGCCCCCTCTCGCACTGGGCCATAGCAATCAGCCCCAGCATTTT
TRBD1	.	TRBV5-1	TRBJ2-3	CASCRDSRTDTQYF	TGCGCCAGTTGCCGGGACAGCCGCACAGATACGCAGTATTTT
.	.	TRBV28	TRBJ1-2	CASSGGRVDYGYTF	TGTGCCAGCAGTGGGGGCAGGGTAGACTATGGCTACACCTTC
TRBD1	.	TRBV6-1	TRBJ2-7	CASSEWTGSSYEQYF	TGTGCCAGCAGTGAATGGACAGGGAGTTCCTACGAGCAGTACTTC
TRBD2	few	TRBV7-3	TRBJ2-1	CASSPRQRGGRDNEQFF	TGTGCCAGCAGCCCTCGCCAGCGGGGGGGCCGCGACAATGAGCAGTTCTTC